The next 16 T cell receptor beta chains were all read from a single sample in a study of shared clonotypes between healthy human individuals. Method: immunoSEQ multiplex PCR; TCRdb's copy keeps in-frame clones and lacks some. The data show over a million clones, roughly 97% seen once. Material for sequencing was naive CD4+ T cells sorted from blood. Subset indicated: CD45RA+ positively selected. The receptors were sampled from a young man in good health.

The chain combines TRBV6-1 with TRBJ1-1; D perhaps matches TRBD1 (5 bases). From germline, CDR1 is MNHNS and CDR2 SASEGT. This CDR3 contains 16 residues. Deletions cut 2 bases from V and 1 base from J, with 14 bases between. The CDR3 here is CASSEKKRQPNTEAFF. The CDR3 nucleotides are TGTGCCAGCAGTGAAAAGAAAAGACAGCCGAACACTGAAGCTTTCTTT.

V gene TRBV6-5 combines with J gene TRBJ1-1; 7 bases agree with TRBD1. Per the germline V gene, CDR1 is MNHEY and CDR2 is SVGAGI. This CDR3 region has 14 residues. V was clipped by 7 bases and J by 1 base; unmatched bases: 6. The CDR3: CASTNDRENTEAFF. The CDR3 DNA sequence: TGTGCCAGCACCAATGACAGGGAGAACACTGAAGCTTTCTTT.

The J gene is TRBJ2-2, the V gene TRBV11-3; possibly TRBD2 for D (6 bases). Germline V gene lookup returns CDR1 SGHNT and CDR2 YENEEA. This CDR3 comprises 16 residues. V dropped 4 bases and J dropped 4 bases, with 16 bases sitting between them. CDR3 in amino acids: CASSSPSGLRTGELFF. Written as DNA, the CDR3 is TGTGCCAGCAGCTCGCCGTCGGGACTCCGCACCGGGGAGCTGTTTTTT.

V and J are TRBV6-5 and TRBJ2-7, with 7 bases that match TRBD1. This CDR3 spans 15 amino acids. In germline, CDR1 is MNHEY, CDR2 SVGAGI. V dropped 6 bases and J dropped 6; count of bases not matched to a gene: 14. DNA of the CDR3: TGTGCCAGCAGGGGACGGACAGGCGCCCCTGGCGAGCAGTACTTC. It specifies CASRGRTGAPGEQYF.

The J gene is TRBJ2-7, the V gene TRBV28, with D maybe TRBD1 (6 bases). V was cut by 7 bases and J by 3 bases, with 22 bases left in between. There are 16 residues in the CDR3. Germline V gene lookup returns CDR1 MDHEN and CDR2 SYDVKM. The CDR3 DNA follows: TGTGCCAGCAAGGATGGGGGACACAATCCCTTCTACGAGCAGTACTTC. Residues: CASKDGGHNPFYEQYF.

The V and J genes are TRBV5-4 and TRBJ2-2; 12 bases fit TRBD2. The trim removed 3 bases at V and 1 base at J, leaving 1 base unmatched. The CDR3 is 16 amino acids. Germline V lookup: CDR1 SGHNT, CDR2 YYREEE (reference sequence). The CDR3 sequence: CASSSSGRGNTGELFF. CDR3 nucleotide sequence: TGTGCCAGCAGCTCTAGCGGGAGGGGGAACACCGGGGAGCTGTTTTTT.

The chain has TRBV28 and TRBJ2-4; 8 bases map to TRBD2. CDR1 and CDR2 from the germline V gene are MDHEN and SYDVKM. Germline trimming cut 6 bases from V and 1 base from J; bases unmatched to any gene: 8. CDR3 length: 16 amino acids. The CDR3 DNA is TGTGCCAGCAGCCCTGCGGGAGGAGGGGCCAAAAACATTCAGTACTTC. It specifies CASSPAGGGAKNIQYF. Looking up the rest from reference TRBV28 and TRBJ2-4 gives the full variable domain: DVKVTQSSRYLVKRTGEKVFLECVQDMDHENMFWYRQDPGLGLRLIYFSYDVKMKEKGDIPEGYSVSREKKERFSLILESASTNQTSMYLCASSPAGGGAKNIQYFGAGTRLSVL.

The CDR3 DNA sequence: TGTGCCAGCAGCCCGACCTTAGCGGGATACAATGAGCAGTTCTTC. It yields the protein CASSPTLAGYNEQFF. This chain joins TRBV7-2 and TRBJ2-1, with 8 positions matching TRBD2. V shed 5 bases, J shed 4 bases, and the junction held 7 bases outside the gene matches. The length of the CDR3 is 15 residues. Germline-derived CDR1 and CDR2 are SGHTA and FQGNSA.

DNA for the CDR3: TGTGCCAGCAGCCACCCGGGTCGGACCGGGACAGGCGAAACCTACGAGCAGTACTTC. It is translated as CASSHPGRTGTGETYEQYF. This rearrangement joins TRBV7-8 to TRBJ2-7, with 8 bases lining up with TRBD1. V lost 5 bases and J lost 2; bases outside the gene matches: 20. CDR3 size: 19 residues. Germline CDR1 is SGHVS and CDR2 is FQNEAQ.

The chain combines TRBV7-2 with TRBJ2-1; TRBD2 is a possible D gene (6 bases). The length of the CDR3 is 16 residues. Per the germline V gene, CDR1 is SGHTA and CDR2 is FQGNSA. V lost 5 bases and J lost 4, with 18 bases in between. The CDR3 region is CASSRGGGRIYNEQFF. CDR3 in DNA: TGTGCCAGCAGCCGAGGAGGAGGGCGCATTTACAATGAGCAGTTCTTC.

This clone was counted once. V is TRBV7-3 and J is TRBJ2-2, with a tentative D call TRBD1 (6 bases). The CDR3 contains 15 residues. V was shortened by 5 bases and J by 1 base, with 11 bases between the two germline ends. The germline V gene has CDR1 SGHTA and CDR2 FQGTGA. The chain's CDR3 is CASSPQGLNTGELFF. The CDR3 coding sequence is TGTGCCAGCAGCCCCCAGGGGTTGAACACCGGGGAGCTGTTTTTT.

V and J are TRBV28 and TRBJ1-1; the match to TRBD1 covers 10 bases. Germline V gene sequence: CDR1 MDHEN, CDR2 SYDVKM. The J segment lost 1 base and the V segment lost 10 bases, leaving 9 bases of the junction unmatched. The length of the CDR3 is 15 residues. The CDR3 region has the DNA TGTGCCACCAAGGACAGGGGGACCGAGAACACTGAAGCTTTCTTT. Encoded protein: CATKDRGTENTEAFF.

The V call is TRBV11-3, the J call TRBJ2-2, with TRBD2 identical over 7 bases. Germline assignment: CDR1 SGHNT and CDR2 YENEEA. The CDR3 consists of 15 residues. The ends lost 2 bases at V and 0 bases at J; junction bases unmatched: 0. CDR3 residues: CASSLSGTNTGELFF. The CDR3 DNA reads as TGTGCCAGCAGCTTAAGCGGGACGAACACCGGGGAGCTGTTTTTT.

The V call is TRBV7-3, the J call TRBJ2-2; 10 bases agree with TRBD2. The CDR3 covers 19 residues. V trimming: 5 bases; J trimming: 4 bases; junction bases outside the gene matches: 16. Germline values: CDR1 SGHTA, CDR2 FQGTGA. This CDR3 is CASSPRRGPSGSITGELFF. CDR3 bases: TGTGCCAGCAGCCCGCGGAGGGGGCCTAGCGGGAGTATCACCGGGGAGCTGTTTTTT.

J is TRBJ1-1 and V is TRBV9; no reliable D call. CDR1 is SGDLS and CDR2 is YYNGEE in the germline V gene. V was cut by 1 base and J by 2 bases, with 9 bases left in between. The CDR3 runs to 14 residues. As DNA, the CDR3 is TGTGCCAGCAGCGTAACCGCCAGCAACACTGAAGCTTTCTTT. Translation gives CASSVTASNTEAFF. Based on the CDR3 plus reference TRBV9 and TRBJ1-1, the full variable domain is DSGVTQTPKHLITATGQRVTLRCSPRSGDLSVYWYQQSLDQGLQFLIQYYNGEERAKGNILERFSAQQFPDLHSELNLSSLELGDSALYFCASSVTASNTEAFFGQGTRLTVV.

The CDR3 nucleotides read TGTGCCAGCAGCCTCCTAGGGTCCCTTTACAATGAGCAGTTCTTC. Translated: CASSLLGSLYNEQFF. The V gene is TRBV7-3, the J gene TRBJ2-1, with D uncertain. The germline gives CDR1 SGHTA, CDR2 FQGTGA. V was trimmed by 5 bases and J by 4 bases, leaving 15 bases between them. The CDR3 runs to 15 residues. Full variable domain (outside the CDR3, taken from reference TRBV7-3 and TRBJ2-1): GAGVSQTPSNKVTEKGKYVELRCDPISGHTALYWYRQSLGQGPEFLIYFQGTGAADDSGLPNDRFFAVRPEGSVSTLKIQRTERGDSAVYLCASSLLGSLYNEQFFGPGTRLTVL.